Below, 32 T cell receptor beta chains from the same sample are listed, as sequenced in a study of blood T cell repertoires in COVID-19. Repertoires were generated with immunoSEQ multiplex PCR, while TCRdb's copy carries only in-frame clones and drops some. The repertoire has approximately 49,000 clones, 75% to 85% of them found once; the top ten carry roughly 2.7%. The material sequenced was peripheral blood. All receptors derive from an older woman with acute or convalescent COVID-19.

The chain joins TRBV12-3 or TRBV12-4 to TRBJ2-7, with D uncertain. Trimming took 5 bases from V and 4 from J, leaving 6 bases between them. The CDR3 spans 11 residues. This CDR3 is CASSVLYEQYF. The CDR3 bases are TGTGCCAGCAGTGTTCTTTACGAGCAGTACTTC.

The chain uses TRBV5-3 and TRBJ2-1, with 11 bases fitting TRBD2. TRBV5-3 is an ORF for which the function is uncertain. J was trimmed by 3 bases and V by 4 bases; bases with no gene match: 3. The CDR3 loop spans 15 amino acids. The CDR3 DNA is TGTGCCAGAAGCGTGACTAGCGGGAACTACAATGAGCAGTTCTTC. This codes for CARSVTSGNYNEQFF.

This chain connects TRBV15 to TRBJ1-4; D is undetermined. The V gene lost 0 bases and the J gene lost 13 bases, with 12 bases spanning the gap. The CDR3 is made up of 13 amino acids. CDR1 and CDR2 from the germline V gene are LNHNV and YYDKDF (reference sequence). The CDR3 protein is CATSRDMSRILFF. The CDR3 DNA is TGTGCCACCAGCAGAGATATGTCGCGGATACTGTTTTTT.

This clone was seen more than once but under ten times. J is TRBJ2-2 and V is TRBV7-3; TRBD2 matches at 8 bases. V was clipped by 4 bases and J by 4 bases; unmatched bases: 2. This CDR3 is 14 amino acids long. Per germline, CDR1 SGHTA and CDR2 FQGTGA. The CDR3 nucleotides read TGTGCCAGCAGCTGGACTAGCACCACCGGGGAGCTGTTTTTT. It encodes CASSWTSTTGELFF.

The CDR3 region has the DNA TGCGCCAGCAGTTCATCGGTTATTGGCTCCCCAGCGGGTAGGAATTATGGCTACACCTTC. Translating gives CASSSSVIGSPAGRNYGYTF. This rearrangement joins TRBV5-1 to TRBJ1-2; D remains unclear. The CDR3 extends over 20 amino acids. In germline, CDR1 is SGHRS, CDR2 YFSETQ. With 5 bases removed from V and 5 bases from J, the gap between germline ends came to 34 bases. The full variable domain, in which reference TRBV5-1 and TRBJ1-2 provide the parts outside the CDR3, is KAGVTQTPRYLIKTRGQQVTLSCSPISGHRSVSWYQQTPGQGLQFLFEYFSETQRNKGNFPGRFSGRQFSNSRSEMNVSTLELGDSALYLCASSSSVIGSPAGRNYGYTFGSGTRLTVV.

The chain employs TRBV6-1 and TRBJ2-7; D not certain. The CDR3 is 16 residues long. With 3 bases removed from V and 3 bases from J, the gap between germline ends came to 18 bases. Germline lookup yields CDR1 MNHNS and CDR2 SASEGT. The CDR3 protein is CASSEHSQGGYYEQYF. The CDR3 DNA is TGTGCCAGCAGTGAGCACAGTCAAGGTGGCTACTACGAGCAGTACTTC.

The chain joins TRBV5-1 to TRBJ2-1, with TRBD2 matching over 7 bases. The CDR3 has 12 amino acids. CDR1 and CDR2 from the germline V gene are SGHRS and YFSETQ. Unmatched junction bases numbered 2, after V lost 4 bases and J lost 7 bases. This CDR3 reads CASSGRANEQFF. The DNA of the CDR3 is TGCGCCAGCAGCGGGAGGGCTAATGAGCAGTTCTTC.

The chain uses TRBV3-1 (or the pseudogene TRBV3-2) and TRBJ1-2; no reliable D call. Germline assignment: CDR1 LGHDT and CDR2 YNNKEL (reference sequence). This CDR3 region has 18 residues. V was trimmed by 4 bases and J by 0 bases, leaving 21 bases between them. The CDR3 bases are TGTGCCAGCAGCCCTCCCGGCTTGTCAGCGCCAACTAACTATGGCTACACCTTC. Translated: CASSPPGLSAPTNYGYTF.

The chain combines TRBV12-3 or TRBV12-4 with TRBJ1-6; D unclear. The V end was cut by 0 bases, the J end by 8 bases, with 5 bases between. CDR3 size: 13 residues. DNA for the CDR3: TGTGCCAGCAGTTTAGCCGAGCATTCACCCCTCCACTTT. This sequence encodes CASSLAEHSPLHF.

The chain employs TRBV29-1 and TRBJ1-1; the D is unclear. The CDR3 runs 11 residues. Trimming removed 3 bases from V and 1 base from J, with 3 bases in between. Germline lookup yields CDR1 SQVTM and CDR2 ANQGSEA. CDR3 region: CSVDRNTEAFF. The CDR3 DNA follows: TGCAGCGTTGACAGGAACACTGAAGCTTTCTTT.

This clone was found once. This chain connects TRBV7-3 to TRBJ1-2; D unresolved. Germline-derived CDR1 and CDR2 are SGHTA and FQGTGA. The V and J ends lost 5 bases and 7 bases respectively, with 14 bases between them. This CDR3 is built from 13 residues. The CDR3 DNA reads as TGTGCCAGCAGCCTGGAGGAAGGGCTTGGCTACACCTTC. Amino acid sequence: CASSLEEGLGYTF.

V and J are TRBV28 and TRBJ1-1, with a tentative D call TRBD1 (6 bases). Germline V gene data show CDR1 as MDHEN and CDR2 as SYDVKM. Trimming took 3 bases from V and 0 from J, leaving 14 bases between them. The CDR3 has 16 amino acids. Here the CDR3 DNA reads TGTGCCAGCAGTTTGGTAGGCAGGGGCCTGAACACTGAAGCTTTCTTT. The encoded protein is CASSLVGRGLNTEAFF.

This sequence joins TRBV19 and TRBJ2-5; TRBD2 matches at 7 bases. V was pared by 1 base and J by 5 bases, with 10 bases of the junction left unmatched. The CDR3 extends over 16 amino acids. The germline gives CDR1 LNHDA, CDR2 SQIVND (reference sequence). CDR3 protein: CASSIGGSAGVETQYF. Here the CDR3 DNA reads TGTGCCAGTAGTATAGGAGGTTCGGCGGGAGTCGAGACCCAGTACTTC.

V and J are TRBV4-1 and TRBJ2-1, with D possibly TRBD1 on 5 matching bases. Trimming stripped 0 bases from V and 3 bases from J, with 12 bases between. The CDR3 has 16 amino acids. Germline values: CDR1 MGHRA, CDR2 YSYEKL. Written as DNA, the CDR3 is TGCGCCAGCAGCCAAGAGGGCAGGGTTGACTACAATGAGCAGTTCTTC. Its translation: CASSQEGRVDYNEQFF.

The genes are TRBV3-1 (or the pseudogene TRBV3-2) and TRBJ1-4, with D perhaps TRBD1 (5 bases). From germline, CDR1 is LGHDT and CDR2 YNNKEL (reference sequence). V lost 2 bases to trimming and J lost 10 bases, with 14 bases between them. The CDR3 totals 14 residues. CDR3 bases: TGTGCCAGCAGCCAACGGGACTCTTTTGGAAAACTGTTTTTT. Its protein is CASSQRDSFGKLFF.

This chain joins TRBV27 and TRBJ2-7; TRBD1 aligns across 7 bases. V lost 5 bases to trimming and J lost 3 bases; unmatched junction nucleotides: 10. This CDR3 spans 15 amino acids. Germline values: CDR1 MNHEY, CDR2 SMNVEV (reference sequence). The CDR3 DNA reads TGTGCCAGCAGTCTAAGGACAGGAACCCTCTACGAGCAGTACTTC. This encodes CASSLRTGTLYEQYF.

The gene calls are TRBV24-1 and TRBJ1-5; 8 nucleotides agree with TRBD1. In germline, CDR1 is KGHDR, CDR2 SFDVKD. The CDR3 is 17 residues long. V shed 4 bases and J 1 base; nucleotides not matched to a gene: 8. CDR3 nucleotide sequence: TGTGCCACCAGTGAGTCCGGGACAGGATTCAGCAATCAGCCCCAGCATTTT. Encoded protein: CATSESGTGFSNQPQHF.

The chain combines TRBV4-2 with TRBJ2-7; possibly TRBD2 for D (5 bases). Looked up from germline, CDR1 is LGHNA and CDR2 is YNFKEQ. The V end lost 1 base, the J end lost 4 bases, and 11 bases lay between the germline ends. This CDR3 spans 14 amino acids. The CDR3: CASSQATTTYEQYF. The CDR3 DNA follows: TGTGCCAGCAGCCAAGCCACGACTACGTACGAGCAGTACTTC.

In nucleotides, the CDR3 is TGTGCCAGTAGTTTCTCAGGGGGCAACACCGGGGAGCTGTTTTTT. Protein: CASSFSGGNTGELFF. The chain uses TRBV19 and TRBJ2-2; 8 bases fit TRBD1. From germline, CDR1 is LNHDA and CDR2 SQIVND (reference sequence). The CDR3 is made up of 15 amino acids. V lost 5 bases and J lost 2; bases outside the gene matches: 4.

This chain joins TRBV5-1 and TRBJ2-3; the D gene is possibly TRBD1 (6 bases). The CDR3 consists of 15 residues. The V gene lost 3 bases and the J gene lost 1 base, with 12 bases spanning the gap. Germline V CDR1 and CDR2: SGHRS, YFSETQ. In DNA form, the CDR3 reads TGCGCCAGCAGCTGGACCGGGACACGCACAGATACGCAGTATTTT. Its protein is CASSWTGTRTDTQYF.

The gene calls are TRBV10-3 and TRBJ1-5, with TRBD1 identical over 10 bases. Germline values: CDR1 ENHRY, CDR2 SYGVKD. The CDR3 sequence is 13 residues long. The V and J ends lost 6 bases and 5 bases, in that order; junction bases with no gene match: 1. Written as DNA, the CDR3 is TGTGCCATCAGCGGGACAGGGGATCAGCCCCAGCATTTT. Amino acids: CAISGTGDQPQHF.

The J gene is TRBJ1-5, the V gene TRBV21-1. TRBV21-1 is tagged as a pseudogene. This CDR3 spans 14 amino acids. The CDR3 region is CASSNRGHLQPQHF. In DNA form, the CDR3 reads TGTGCCAGCAGCAATCGCGGGCATCTACAGCCCCAGCATTTT.

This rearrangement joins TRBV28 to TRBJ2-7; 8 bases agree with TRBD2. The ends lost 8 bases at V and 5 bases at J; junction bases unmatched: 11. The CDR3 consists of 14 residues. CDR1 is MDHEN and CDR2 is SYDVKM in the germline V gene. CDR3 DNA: TGTGCCAGCCGTTATCGGGCGGGAGGTAACGAGCAGTACTTC. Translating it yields CASRYRAGGNEQYF.

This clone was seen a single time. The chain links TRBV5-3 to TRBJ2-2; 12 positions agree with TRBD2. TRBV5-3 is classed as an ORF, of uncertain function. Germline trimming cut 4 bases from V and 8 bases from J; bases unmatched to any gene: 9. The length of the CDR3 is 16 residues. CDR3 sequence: CARSKRLAGAKGELFF. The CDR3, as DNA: TGTGCCAGAAGCAAAAGACTAGCGGGAGCGAAGGGGGAGCTGTTTTTT.

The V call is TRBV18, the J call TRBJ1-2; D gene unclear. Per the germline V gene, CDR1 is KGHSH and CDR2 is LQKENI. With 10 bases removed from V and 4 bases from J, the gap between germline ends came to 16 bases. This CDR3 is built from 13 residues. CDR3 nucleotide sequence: TGTGCCACCACACCGTGGCCATCCTATGGCTACACCTTC. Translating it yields CATTPWPSYGYTF.

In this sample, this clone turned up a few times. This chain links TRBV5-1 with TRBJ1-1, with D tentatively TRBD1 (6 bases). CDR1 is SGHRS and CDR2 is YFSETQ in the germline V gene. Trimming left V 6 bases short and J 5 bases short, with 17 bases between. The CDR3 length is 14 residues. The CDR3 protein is CASTSGDGITEAFF. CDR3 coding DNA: TGCGCCAGCACCTCAGGGGATGGTATTACTGAAGCTTTCTTT. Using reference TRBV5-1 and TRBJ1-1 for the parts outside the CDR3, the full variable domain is KAGVTQTPRYLIKTRGQQVTLSCSPISGHRSVSWYQQTPGQGLQFLFEYFSETQRNKGNFPGRFSGRQFSNSRSEMNVSTLELGDSALYLCASTSGDGITEAFFGQGTRLTVV.

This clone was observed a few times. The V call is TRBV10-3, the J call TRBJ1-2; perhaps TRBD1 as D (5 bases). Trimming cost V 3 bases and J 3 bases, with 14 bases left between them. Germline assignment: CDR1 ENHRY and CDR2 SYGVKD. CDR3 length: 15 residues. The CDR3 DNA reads TGTGCCATCAGTGATATGGCAGGGATTGACTATGGCTACACCTTC. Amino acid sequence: CAISDMAGIDYGYTF.

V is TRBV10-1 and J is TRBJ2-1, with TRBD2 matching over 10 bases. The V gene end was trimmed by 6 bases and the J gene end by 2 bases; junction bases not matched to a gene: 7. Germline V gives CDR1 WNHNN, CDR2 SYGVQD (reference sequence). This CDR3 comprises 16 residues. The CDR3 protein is CASRKTSGSPYNEQFF. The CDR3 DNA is TGCGCCAGCAGAAAGACTAGCGGGTCTCCCTACAATGAGCAGTTCTTC.

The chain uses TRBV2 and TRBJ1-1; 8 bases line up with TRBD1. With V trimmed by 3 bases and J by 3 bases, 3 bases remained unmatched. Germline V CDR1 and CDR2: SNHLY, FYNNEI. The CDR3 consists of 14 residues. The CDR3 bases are TGTGCCAGCAGTGACCCAGGGGGCCACACTGAAGCTTTCTTT. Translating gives CASSDPGGHTEAFF.

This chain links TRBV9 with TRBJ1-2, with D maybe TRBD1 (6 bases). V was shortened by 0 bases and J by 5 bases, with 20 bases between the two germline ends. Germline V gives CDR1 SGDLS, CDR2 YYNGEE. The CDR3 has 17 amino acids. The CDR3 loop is CASSVGPGARSEYGYTF. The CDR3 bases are TGTGCCAGCAGCGTAGGGCCAGGGGCCCGATCAGAATATGGCTACACCTTC.

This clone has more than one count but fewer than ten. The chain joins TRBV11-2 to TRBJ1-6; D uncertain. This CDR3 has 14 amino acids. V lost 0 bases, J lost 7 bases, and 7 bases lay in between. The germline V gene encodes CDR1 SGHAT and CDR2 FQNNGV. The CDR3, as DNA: TGTGCCAGCAGCTTAGACCCGGGAAATTCACCCCTCCACTTT. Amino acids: CASSLDPGNSPLHF. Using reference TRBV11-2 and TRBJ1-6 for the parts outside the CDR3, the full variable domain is EAGVAQSPRYKIIEKRQSVAFWCNPISGHATLYWYQQILGQGPKLLIQFQNNGVVDDSQLPKDRFSAERLKGVDSTLKIQPAKLEDSAVYLCASSLDPGNSPLHFGNGTRLTVT.

CDR3 nucleotides: TGTGCCAGCAGCCGTGGTTCCAGCCAAGAGACCCAGTACTTC. Protein product: CASSRGSSQETQYF. The chain has TRBV9 and TRBJ2-5; no clear D. V lost 4 bases to trimming and J lost 1 base, with 11 bases between them. This CDR3 is 14 amino acids long. Germline CDR1 and CDR2: SGDLS and YYNGEE.